This T cell receptor (beta chain) was recorded in a study of T cells in Graves' hyperthyroidism and ophthalmopathy. Per germline, CDR1 GTSNPN and CDR2 SVGIG (reference sequence). The CDR3 consists of 14 residues. Trimming removed 6 bases at V and 0 bases at J, with 15 bases between. This clonotype appeared many times. Its matching antigen is unknown. Amplification of TCR beta CDR3 regions used RNA as the template. First-round RT-PCR with HTBI primers amplified the TCR CDR3 region. TCRdb ran MiXCR on the multiplex PCR reads and lists one entry per CDR3 protein. This table holds fewer than 300,000 distinct CDR3 sequences, 20% to 30% found once. General study results and limits: The authors' 13 V-J model separated ophthalmopathy from stable hyperthyroidism.

Hyperthyroidism had been newly diagnosed in patients aged 18 to 65, and its duration was under 2 months. Uncontrolled infections, other autoimmune diseases, pregnancy or lactation led to exclusion of patients. This receptor was identified in a man aged 35 to 55 with Graves' hyperthyroidism that later progressed to Graves' ophthalmopathy. This sequence joins TRBV30 and TRBJ2-7; weak D call: TRBD2 (5 bases). The sequencing sample was made of blood. CDR3 residues: CACPSCSGSYEQYF. The CDR3 DNA follows: TGTGCCTGCCCCTCGTGCAGCGGCTCCTACGAGCAGTACTTC.